The 3 T cell receptor beta chains listed next were all sequenced from one sample in a study of blood T cell repertoires in COVID-19. Assay used: immunoSEQ multiplex PCR; TCRdb lists only in-frame clones, some missing. The sample holds approximately 200,000 clones, 82% seen once. Sequencing was carried out using PBMCs or T cells enriched from blood (not recorded which). The source is a man in his forties who had recovered from COVID-19.

The rearrangement uses TRBV19 and TRBJ2-7, with 8 bases identical to TRBD2. The germline gives CDR1 LNHDA, CDR2 SQIVND (reference sequence). V lost 5 bases to trimming and J lost 2 bases; unmatched junction nucleotides: 5. The CDR3 is 14 residues long. CDR3 bases: TGTGCCAGTAGTGGAGTGACTAGCGCCTACGAGCAGTACTTC. It is translated as CASSGVTSAYEQYF. The full variable domain, with the rest looked up from reference TRBV19 and TRBJ2-7, is DGGITQSPKYLFRKEGQNVTLSCEQNLNHDAMYWYRQDPGQGLRLIYYSQIVNDFQKGDIAEGYSVSREKKESFPLTVTSAQKNPTAFYLCASSGVTSAYEQYFGPGTRLTVT.

The V gene is TRBV28, the J gene TRBJ1-5; D gene unclear. The germline V gene has CDR1 MDHEN and CDR2 SYDVKM. V gave up 5 bases and J gave up 0 bases, with 20 bases separating them. This CDR3 has 18 residues. This CDR3 is CASSLISEGGDSNQPQHF. The CDR3 DNA follows: TGTGCCAGCAGTCTCATTTCCGAGGGTGGGGATAGCAATCAGCCCCAGCATTTT.

This clone was seen a few times. The chain carries TRBV28 and TRBJ2-3; 12 bases agree with TRBD2. CDR1 is MDHEN and CDR2 is SYDVKM in the germline V gene. V gave up 4 bases and J gave up 3 bases; unmatched junction bases: 5. The CDR3 covers 16 residues. The CDR3, as DNA: TGTGCCAGCAGTTCTCCGGGGACTAGCGGGACAGATACGCAGTATTTT. The encoded protein is CASSSPGTSGTDTQYF.